The sequence of this TCR beta chain was determined in a study of healthy donors' naive CD4 and CD8 T cells. This CDR3 has 12 amino acids. V was clipped by 4 bases and J by 8 bases, with 14 bases between them. The germline V gene encodes CDR1 SQVTM and CDR2 ANQGSEA. Each TCR library used 450 to 600 ng of total RNA and a linear amplification protocol. TCRdb fed the reads into MiXCR, producing one record per CDR3 protein. The sample lists 150,000 to 200,000 distinct CDR3 sequences, around 70% seen once, with approximately 2.5% in the top ten. Sorting defined naive CD4+ as CD4+CD8-CD45RO-CD45RA+ and naive CD8+ as CD8+CD4-CD45RA+CD27bright.

The rearrangement links TRBV29-1 to TRBJ1-2, with a tentative D call TRBD1 (6 bases). The receptor was derived from a pool of human donors in good health; the sample pools cells from several healthy donors. The specimen was naive CD4+ and CD8+ T cells sorted from blood, pooled from several donors. This CDR3 reads CSVVGQGNGYTF. In nucleotides, the CDR3 is TGCAGCGTTGTAGGTCAGGGGAACGGCTACACCTTC.